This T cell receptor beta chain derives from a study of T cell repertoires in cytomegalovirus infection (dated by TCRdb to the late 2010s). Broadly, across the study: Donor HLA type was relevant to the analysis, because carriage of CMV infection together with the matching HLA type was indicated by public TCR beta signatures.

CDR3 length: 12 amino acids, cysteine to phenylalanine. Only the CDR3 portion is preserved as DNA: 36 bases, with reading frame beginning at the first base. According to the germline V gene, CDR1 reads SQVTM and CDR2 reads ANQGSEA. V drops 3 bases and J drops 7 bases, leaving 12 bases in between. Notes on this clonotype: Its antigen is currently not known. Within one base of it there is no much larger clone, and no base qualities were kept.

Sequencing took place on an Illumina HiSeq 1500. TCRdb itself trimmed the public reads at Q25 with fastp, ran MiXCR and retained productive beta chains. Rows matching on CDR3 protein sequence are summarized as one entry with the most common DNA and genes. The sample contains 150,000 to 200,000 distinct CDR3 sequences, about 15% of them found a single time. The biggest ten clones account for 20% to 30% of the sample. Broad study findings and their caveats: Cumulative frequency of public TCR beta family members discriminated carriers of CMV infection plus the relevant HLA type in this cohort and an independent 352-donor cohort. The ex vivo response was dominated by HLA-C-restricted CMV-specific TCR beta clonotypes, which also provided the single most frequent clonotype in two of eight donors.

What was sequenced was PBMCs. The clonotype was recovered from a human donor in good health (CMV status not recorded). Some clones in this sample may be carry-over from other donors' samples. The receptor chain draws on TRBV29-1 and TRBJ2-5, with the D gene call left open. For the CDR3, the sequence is CSVEHPGATQYF. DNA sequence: TGCAGCGTTGAGCACCCTGGAGCGACCCAGTACTTC.